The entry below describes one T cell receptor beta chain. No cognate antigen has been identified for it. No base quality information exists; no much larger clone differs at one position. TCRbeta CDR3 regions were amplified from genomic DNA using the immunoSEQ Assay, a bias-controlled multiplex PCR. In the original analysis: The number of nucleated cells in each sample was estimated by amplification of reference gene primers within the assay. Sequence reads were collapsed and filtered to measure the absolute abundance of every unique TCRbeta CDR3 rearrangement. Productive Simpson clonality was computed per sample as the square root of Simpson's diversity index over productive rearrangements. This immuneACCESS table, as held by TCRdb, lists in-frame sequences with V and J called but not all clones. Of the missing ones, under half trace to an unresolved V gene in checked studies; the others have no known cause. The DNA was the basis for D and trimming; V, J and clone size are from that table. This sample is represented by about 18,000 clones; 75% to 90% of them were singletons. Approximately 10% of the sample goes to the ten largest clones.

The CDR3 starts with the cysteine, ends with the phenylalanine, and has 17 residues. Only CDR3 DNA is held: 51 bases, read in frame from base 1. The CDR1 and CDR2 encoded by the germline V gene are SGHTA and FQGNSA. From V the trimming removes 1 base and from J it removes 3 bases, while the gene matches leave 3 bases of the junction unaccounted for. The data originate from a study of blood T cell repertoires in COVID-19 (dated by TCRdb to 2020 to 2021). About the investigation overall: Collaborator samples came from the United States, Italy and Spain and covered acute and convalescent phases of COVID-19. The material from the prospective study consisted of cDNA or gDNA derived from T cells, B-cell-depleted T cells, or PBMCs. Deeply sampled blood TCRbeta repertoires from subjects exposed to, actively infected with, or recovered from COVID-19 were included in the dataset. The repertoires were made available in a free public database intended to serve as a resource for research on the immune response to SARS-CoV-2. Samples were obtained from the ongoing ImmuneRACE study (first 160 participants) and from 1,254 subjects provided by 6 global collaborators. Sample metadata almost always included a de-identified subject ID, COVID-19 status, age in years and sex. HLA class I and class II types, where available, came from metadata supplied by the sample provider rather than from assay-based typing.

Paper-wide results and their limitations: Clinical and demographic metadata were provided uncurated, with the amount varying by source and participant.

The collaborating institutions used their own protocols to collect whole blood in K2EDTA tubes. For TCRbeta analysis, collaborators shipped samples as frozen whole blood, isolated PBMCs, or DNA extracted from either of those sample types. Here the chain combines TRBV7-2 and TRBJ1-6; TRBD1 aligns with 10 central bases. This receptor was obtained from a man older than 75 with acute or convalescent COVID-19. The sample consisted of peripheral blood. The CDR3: CASSLGGTGVYNSPLHF. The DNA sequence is TGTGCCAGCAGCTTAGGCGGGACAGGGGTCTATAATTCACCCCTCCACTTT.